This T cell receptor beta chain comes out of a study of Graves' ophthalmopathy and Graves' hyperthyroidism. General observations from the study: Blood was where most expanded thyroid clonotypes above 0.001 frequency also turned up.

Other autoimmune diseases, uncontrolled infections, pregnancy or lactation excluded patients from enrollment. This clonotype was counted ten times or more. Its target is unknown. V was shortened by 2 bases and J by 3 bases, with 5 bases between the two germline ends. Per the germline V gene, CDR1 is MNHEY and CDR2 is SMNVEV (reference sequence). CDR3 size: 13 residues. For repertoire sequencing, the TCR beta CDR3 regions were amplified from RNA transcripts. First-round RT-PCR relied on HTBI primers, and a second-round multiplex PCR came next. In TCRdb, the multiplex PCR reads were re-called with MiXCR into one record per CDR3 protein. The sample yields 350,000 or so distinct CDR3 sequences, under 20% seen once.

The sequence was obtained from an adult man with Graves' ophthalmopathy. Sequencing was carried out using peripheral blood. The chain joins TRBV27 to TRBJ1-5; D gene uncertain. The CDR3 coding sequence is TGTGCCAGCAGTTTAGACCTCAATCAGCCCCAGCATTTT. Translation gives CASSLDLNQPQHF.